This T cell receptor beta chain appears in the sequencing data of a study of radiotherapy plus CTLA-4 blockade in lung cancer. At the level of the study: Of all patients, more than 15% responded objectively and approximately 31% showed disease control.

The repertoire was sequenced with immunoSEQ multiplex PCR; TCRdb's copy has only in-frame clones and lacks some. The repertoire holds 34,000 or so clones, with around 75% as singletons. The CDR3 runs to 14 residues. V shed 1 base and J shed 0 bases, with 7 bases lying between them. Germline CDR1 SGHVS, CDR2 FQNEAQ. Focal radiation plus CTLA-4 blockade with ipilimumab was given to patients with chemo-refractory metastatic non-small-cell lung cancer. Study observations and caveats: According to reports, early shifts in blood T cell clones, alongside interferon-beta, forecast response most accurately.

For this clone: Antigen unknown.

The receptor was isolated from a human donor with non-small cell lung cancer that progressed on radiotherapy plus ipilimumab. This chain uses TRBV7-8 with TRBJ2-7; D gene unclear. The starting material was peripheral blood, obtained from a patient treated with radiotherapy plus ipilimumab. CDR3 sequence: CASSLGFSSYEQYF. Here the CDR3 DNA reads TGTGCCAGCAGCTTAGGGTTCAGCTCCTACGAGCAGTACTTC.